This TCR beta chain was sequenced in a study of CD8+CD57+ T cells in acquired aplastic anemia. Patients included in sequencing had previously demonstrated CD8+CD57+ cell expansion by flow cytometry. Among the patients, none had received any therapy at the time of blood sampling. With V trimmed by 8 bases and J by 7 bases, 16 bases remained unmatched. Germline CDR1 SGHDT, CDR2 YYEEEE. CDR3 length: 15 residues. The template used for profiling TCR beta VDJ and CDR3 was genomic DNA. TCRdb called the reads again in MiXCR, with one record for every CDR3 protein. Of around 150,000 distinct CDR3 sequences detected, 70% to 80% appear once; the ten largest clones hold more than 35%. In this sample, this clonotype turned up once. Its antigen remains unidentified. The study, taken as a whole, reports: Found in both controls and patients were around 29 CD8+ CDR3 sequences. Between the patient and control groups, CD8+ Simpson's diversity did not differ significantly.

Specimen: sorted CD4+, CD8+, or CD8+CD57+ T cells (not recorded which) from PBMCs. The receptor comes from a human donor with aplastic anemia. V and J are TRBV5-6 and TRBJ2-7, with 9 bases matching TRBD1. The DNA of the CDR3 is TGTGCCAGTAGTATAGGGGACAGGGATACCGGGGAGCAGTACTTC. It encodes CASSIGDRDTGEQYF. Variable domain in full (rest from reference TRBV5-6 and TRBJ2-7): DAGVTQSPTHLIKTRGQQVTLRCSPKSGHDTVSWYQQALGQGPQFIFQYYEEEERQRGNFPDRFSGHQFPNYSSELNVNALLLGDSALYLCASSIGDRDTGEQYFGPGTRLTVT.